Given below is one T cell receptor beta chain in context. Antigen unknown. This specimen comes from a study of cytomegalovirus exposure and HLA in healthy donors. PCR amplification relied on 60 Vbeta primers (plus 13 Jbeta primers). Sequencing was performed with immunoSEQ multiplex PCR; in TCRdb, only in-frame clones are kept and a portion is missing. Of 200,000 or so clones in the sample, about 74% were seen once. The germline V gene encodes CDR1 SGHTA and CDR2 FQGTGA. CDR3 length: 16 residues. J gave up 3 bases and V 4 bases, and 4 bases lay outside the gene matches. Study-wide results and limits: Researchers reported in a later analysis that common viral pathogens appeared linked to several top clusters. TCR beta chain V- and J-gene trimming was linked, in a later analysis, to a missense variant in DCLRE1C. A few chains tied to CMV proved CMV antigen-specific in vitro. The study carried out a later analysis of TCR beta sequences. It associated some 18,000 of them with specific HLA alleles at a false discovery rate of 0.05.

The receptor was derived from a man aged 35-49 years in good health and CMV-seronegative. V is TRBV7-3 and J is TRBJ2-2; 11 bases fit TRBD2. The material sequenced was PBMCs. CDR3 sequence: CASSSSGRRDTGELFF. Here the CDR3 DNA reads TGTGCCAGCAGCTCTAGCGGGAGGCGGGACACCGGGGAGCTGTTTTTT.